The T cell receptor (beta chain) under discussion was sequenced for a study of T cells in Graves' hyperthyroidism and ophthalmopathy. This CDR3 has 15 amino acids. The V gene end was trimmed by 0 bases and the J gene end by 9 bases; junction bases not matched to a gene: 6. CDR1 and CDR2 from the germline V gene are SNHLY and FYNNEI. A lack of ophthalmopathy progression within 18 months defined stable Graves' hyperthyroidism. Uncontrolled infection, other autoimmune disease, pregnancy or lactation excluded patients. This sample holds PBMCs from approximately 9 ml fresh peripheral blood. This clonotype was found many times. RNA transcripts gave rise to amplified TCR beta CDR3 regions. With the HTBI primer set, the TCR CDR3 went through a first round of RT-PCR. Each CDR3 protein gets one entry after TCRdb re-called the multiplex PCR reads with MiXCR. The table has some 460,000 distinct CDR3 sequences, 15% to 19% seen once.

The chain recombines TRBV2 with TRBJ1-5, with TRBD1 matching 9 bases. The clonotype originates from a woman under 30 with Graves' hyperthyroidism. Material: blood. DNA for the CDR3: TGTGCCAGCAGTGAAGCGGGACAGGGAGGAAGGCCCCAGCATTTT. Translating gives CASSEAGQGGRPQHF.